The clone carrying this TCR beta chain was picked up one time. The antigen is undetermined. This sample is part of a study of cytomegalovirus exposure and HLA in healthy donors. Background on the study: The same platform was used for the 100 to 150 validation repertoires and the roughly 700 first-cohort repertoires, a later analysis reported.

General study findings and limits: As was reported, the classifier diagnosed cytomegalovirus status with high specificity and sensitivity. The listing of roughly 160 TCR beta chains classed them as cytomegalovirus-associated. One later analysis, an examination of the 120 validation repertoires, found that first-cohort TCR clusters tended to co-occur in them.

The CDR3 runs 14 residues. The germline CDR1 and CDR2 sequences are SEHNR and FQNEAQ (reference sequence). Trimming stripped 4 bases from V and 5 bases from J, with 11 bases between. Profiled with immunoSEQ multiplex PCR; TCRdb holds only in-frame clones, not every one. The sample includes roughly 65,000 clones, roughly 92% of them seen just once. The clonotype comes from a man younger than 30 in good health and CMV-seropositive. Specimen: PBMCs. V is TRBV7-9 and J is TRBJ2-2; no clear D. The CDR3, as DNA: TGTGCCAGCAGCTCCACTGCCTCGACCGGGGAGCTGTTTTTT. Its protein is CASSSTASTGELFF.